This T cell receptor (beta chain) was observed in a study of blood T cell repertoires in COVID-19. Only in-frame clones appear in the TCRdb table, and some are missing; sequencing was by immunoSEQ multiplex PCR. The table includes approximately 50,000 clones, less than 90% detected once. V trimming: 4 bases; J trimming: 0 bases; junction bases outside the gene matches: 8. The CDR3 is 16 amino acids. CDR1 is SGHRS and CDR2 is YFSETQ in the germline V gene. The chain is built from TRBV5-1 and TRBJ2-3, with TRBD1 matching 7 bases. The specimen was peripheral blood. This TCR derives from a human donor in a cohort sampled during active COVID-19. The CDR3 region has the DNA TGCGCCAGCAGCACTGGGGTGGGACAGAGCACAGATACGCAGTATTTT. This gives the protein CASSTGVGQSTDTQYF. Looking up the rest from reference TRBV5-1 and TRBJ2-3 gives the full variable domain: KAGVTQTPRYLIKTRGQQVTLSCSPISGHRSVSWYQQTPGQGLQFLFEYFSETQRNKGNFPGRFSGRQFSNSRSEMNVSTLELGDSALYLCASSTGVGQSTDTQYFGPGTRLTVL.